A selection of T cell receptor beta chains follows, all from one sample in a study of CD8+ T cells in alopecia areata. Profiling relied on immunoSEQ multiplex PCR, and the TCRdb table lists in-frame clones only, not all of them. The sample comprises fewer than 150,000 clones, approximately 38% of which are singletons, and roughly 3.3% rests with the top ten. Input material: CD4+ T cells sorted from blood. The receptors originated from a human donor with alopecia areata. The CDR3 runs from the conserved cysteine through the conserved F or W. The D gene is left open where the match is weak. Part of the rows lack a size; the others show once, few, many or a class for expanded clones.

TRBV7-9,TRBJ1-4,TRBD1,.,TGTGCCTGGGCAGGGGGCCCGTCGAGTGAAAAACTGTTTTTT,CAWAGGPSSEKLFF
TRBV5-6,TRBJ2-4,TRBD1,few,TGTGCCAGCAGCGTACAGGGGGCCAAAAACATTCAGTACTTC,CASSVQGAKNIQYF
TRBV29-1,TRBJ1-2,TRBD1,once,TGCAGCGTGCAAACAGGGGGTTCCTATGGCTACACCTTC,CSVQTGGSYGYTF
TRBV7-9,TRBJ2-7,.,few,TGTGCCAGCACCCAAGGGAGCTACGAGCAGTACTTC,CASTQGSYEQYF
TRBV7-2,TRBJ1-2,.,.,TGTGCCAGCAGCTTATGGTCAGGGCTTGAAGGAGGCTACACCTTC,CASSLWSGLEGGYTF
TRBV29-1,TRBJ1-2,.,.,TGCAGCGTTGCGGGGAGGGAGAGAGGCTACACCTTC,CSVAGRERGYTF
TRBV30,TRBJ1-5,.,few,TGTGCCTGGAGTGTGGCAGGAAATCAGCCCCAGCATTTT,CAWSVAGNQPQHF
TRBV30,TRBJ1-5,.,.,TGTGCCTGGAGTTGGGGAGGGGGCAATCAGCCCCAGCATTTT,CAWSWGGGNQPQHF
TRBV27,TRBJ2-7,.,.,TGTGCCAGCAGTTCCCGAGGGGGGCCCTACGAGCAGTACTTC,CASSSRGGPYEQYF
TRBV29-1,TRBJ1-1,.,few,TGCAGCGTTGGTTTGTTCGTCACTGAAGCTTTCTTT,CSVGLFVTEAFF
TRBV5-1,TRBJ2-1,.,.,TGCGCCAGCAGCTTGGTTGGAAGGACTGAGCAGTTCTTC,CASSLVGRTEQFF
TRBV29-1,TRBJ2-3,.,few,TGCAGCGTTGGACAGGCCCGCACAGATACGCAGTATTTT,CSVGQARTDTQYF